The 8 T cell receptor beta chains presented below share a single source sample, sequenced in a study of post-analysis software for immune sequencing data. The antigens for these receptors are not known. Study conclusions and caveats: Controls had lower frequencies than patients of four or five TRBV segments, which included TRBV5-6, TRBV5-1 and TRBV20-1.

Tagging with unique molecular identifiers was a feature of the TCR beta cDNA libraries. TCRdb fed the PCR reads into MiXCR, producing one record per CDR3 protein. The sample holds some 500,000 distinct CDR3 sequences, approximately 46% seen once. Sequenced input: blood. These receptors were obtained from a girl under 18 with multiple sclerosis.

This clonotype appeared many times. The chain employs TRBV5-1 and TRBJ2-5; 11 bases map to TRBD2. The J call is doubtful: the DNA matches TRBJ2-7 better. This CDR3 has 15 residues. Germline lookup yields CDR1 SGHRS and CDR2 YFSETQ. The DNA of the CDR3 is TGCGCCAGCAGCTTGGGTACTAGCGGGAGCGACGAGCAGTACTTC. Translated, it gives CASSLGTSGSDEQYF.

This clonotype has just a few counts. The chain joins TRBV6-5 to TRBJ1-6; D uncertain. Germline V gives CDR1 MNHEY, CDR2 SVGAGI. Trimming pared 5 bases from V and 1 base from J, leaving 12 bases between. The CDR3 spans 16 residues. For the CDR3, the DNA is TGTGCCAGCAGTAGGCGGGCGGTGTCCTATAATTCACCCCTCCACTTT. It translates to CASSRRAVSYNSPLHF.

The rearrangement links TRBV5-1 to TRBJ1-4; a weak D match, TRBD1 (5 bases). The CDR3 is made up of 15 amino acids. Trimming shortened V by 3 bases and J by 8 bases, and 17 bases separated the two germline ends. Germline CDR1 SGHRS, CDR2 YFSETQ. The CDR3, as DNA: TGCGCCAGCAGCTATACAGGTCCGGAGGAGGAAAAACTGTTTTTT. Its protein is CASSYTGPEEEKLFF.

The rearrangement links TRBV7-9 to TRBJ1-2; 10 bases are a match to TRBD1. V shed 5 bases and J 3 bases; nucleotides not matched to a gene: 3. Germline loops: CDR1 SEHNR, CDR2 FQNEAQ (reference sequence). The CDR3 loop spans 14 amino acids. Here the CDR3 reads CASSPGQGYYGYTF. CDR3 sequence (DNA): TGTGCCAGCAGCCCGGGACAGGGGTACTATGGCTACACCTTC. The whole variable domain, filled in from reference TRBV7-9 and TRBJ1-2, reads DTGVSQNPRHKITKRGQNVTFRCDPISEHNRLYWYRQTLGQGPEFLTYFQNEAQLEKSRLLSDRFSAERPKGSFSTLEIQRTEQGDSAMYLCASSPGQGYYGYTFGSGTRLTVV.

A few counts support this clonotype. The rearrangement links TRBV6-1 to TRBJ1-1; 7 positions agree with TRBD1. Germline V gene lookup returns CDR1 MNHNS and CDR2 SASEGT. Trimming at V came to 6 bases and at J to 3 bases, leaving 4 bases not matched to a gene. The CDR3 covers 13 residues. Here the CDR3 DNA reads TGTGCCAGCAGCGAGGGACAGCACACTGAAGCTTTCTTT. It yields the protein CASSEGQHTEAFF.

This rearrangement joins TRBV20-1 to TRBJ2-1; 7 bases map to TRBD1. Germline CDR1 and CDR2: DFQATT and SNEGSKA (reference sequence). The V gene end was trimmed by 8 bases and the J gene end by 6 bases; junction bases not matched to a gene: 10. The length of the CDR3 is 13 residues. CDR3 sequence (DNA): TGCAGTTCCGACAGGGATGGGTTCAATGAGCAGTTCTTC. Residues: CSSDRDGFNEQFF.

V and J are TRBV7-9 and TRBJ1-1, with D tentatively TRBD1 (6 bases). Trimming took 8 bases from V and 4 from J, leaving 26 bases between them. The germline gives CDR1 SEHNR, CDR2 FQNEAQ (reference sequence). The CDR3 extends over 17 amino acids. The CDR3 nucleotides are TGTGCCAGCGAAGGGATCTTCAAGGGGGGCCTGGGCACTGAAGCTTTCTTT. It is translated as CASEGIFKGGLGTEAFF.

The V gene is TRBV20-1, the J gene TRBJ2-5; perhaps TRBD2 as D (6 bases). Germline V gene data show CDR1 as DFQATT and CDR2 as SNEGSKA (reference sequence). The V end lost 0 bases, the J end lost 9 bases, and 20 bases lay between the germline ends. CDR3 length: 15 amino acids. CDR3 protein: CSARDRGREDEAQYF. In DNA, the CDR3 is TGCAGTGCTAGAGATCGGGGCAGGGAGGATGAGGCCCAGTACTTC.